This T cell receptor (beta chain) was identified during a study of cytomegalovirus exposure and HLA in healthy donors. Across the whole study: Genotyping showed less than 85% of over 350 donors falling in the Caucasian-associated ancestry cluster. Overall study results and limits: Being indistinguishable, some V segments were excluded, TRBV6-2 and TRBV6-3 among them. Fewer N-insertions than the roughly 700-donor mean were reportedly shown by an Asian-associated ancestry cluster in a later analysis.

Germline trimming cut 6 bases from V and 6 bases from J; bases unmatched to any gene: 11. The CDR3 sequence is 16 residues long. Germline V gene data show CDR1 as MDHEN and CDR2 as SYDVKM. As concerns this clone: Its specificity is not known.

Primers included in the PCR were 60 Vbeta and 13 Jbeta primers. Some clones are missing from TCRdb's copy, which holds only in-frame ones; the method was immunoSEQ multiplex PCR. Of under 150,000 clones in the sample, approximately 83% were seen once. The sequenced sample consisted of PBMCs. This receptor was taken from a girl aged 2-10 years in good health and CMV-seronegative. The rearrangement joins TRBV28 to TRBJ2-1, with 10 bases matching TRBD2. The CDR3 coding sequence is TGTGCCAGCAGGTGGCAAGCGGGAGGGTTCTCCAATGAGCAGTTCTTC. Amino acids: CASRWQAGGFSNEQFF. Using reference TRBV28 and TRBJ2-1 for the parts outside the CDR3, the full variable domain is DVKVTQSSRYLVKRTGEKVFLECVQDMDHENMFWYRQDPGLGLRLIYFSYDVKMKEKGDIPEGYSVSREKKERFSLILESASTNQTSMYLCASRWQAGGFSNEQFFGPGTRLTVL.